The entry below gives a single TCR beta chain sequence along with its context. The data are from a study of shared T cell receptors in the human thymus. Sequencing was performed with immunoSEQ multiplex PCR; in TCRdb, only in-frame clones are kept and a portion is missing. The data show 700,000 to 750,000 clones, approximately 85% seen once. Germline V lookup: CDR1 MGHRA, CDR2 YSYEKL. V shed 1 base and J 9 bases; nucleotides not matched to a gene: 8. The CDR3 is 16 amino acids. This sample also appeared in a second study, on human thymus T cells. This second study notes: Corrective cardiac operations yielded the resected thymus tissue. The authors found apparently biased V and J gene usage in thymic and blood repertoires. Unrelated individuals reportedly shared highly overlapping thymic TCR repertoires.

The sequencing input was thymocytes. The TCR comes from a girl under three years old with a congenital heart defect. This sequence joins TRBV4-1 and TRBJ2-1, with 11 nucleotides matching TRBD2. For the CDR3, the DNA is TGCGCCAGCAGCCAAGTGATGGGACTAGCGGTATTTGAGCAGTTCTTC. Its translation: CASSQVMGLAVFEQFF.